This is a list of T cell receptor beta chains from one sample in a study of OX40 agonist ivuxolimab in advanced cancers. Clones were sequenced by immunoSEQ multiplex PCR, and TCRdb holds only the in-frame ones, with some missing. The table includes some 62,000 clones, 85% detected once. The sample in question was CD4+ or CD8+ T cells sorted from blood, obtained in a trial of the OX40 agonist ivuxolimab. These receptor sequences come from an adult with an advanced solid tumor such as melanoma, head and neck, liver or kidney cancer. Both conserved end residues are part of each CDR3. D genes are given only for firm matches. Some rows mark clone size as missing; the rest say once, few, many or name a class of expanded clone.

j_call	clone_size	v_call	d_call	cdr3_nt	cdr3_aa
TRBJ2-3	-	TRBV18	-	TGTGCCAGCTCACCAGTGGTGAGCACAGATACGCAGTATTTT	CASSPVVSTDTQYF
TRBJ2-5	-	TRBV28	-	TGTGCCAGCAGTTTAAAAGTCTGGGACGCCCCGAGAGAGACCCAGTACTTC	CASSLKVWDAPRETQYF
TRBJ1-4	-	TRBV11-3	-	TGTGCCAGCAGCTTAGCAGGGGAAGAAAAACTGTTTTTT	CASSLAGEEKLFF
TRBJ1-1	-	TRBV7-6	TRBD1	TGTGCCAGCAGCAGGACAGGGAGAGAGATGAACACTGAAGCTTTCTTT	CASSRTGREMNTEAFF
TRBJ2-1	-	TRBV30	-	TGTGCCTACAGTGGTTACAATGAGCAGTTCTTC	CAYSGYNEQFF
TRBJ2-1	-	TRBV7-9	-	TGTGCCAGCAGCTTAGAGAGGGGGAGTGGGCTGTTCTTC	CASSLERGSGLFF
TRBJ1-6	-	TRBV2	-	TGTGCCAGCAGGAGGGGCTCCTATAATTCACCCCTCCACTTT	CASRRGSYNSPLHF
TRBJ2-7	-	TRBV27	TRBD2	TGTGCCAGCAGTTCCGCTAGCGGGAGGACATACGAGCAGTACTTC	CASSSASGRTYEQYF
TRBJ2-1	once	TRBV27	-	TGTGCCAGCAGTTCTGCGGAGACGGGCTTCAATGAGCAGTTCTTC	CASSSAETGFNEQFF
TRBJ2-3	-	TRBV5-5	-	TGTGCCAGCAGCTTGGCGGTAGCGACATCCTTCCCCACAGATACGCAGTATTTT	CASSLAVATSFPTDTQYF
TRBJ2-7	-	TRBV19	TRBD1	TGTGCCAGTAGTATCTATCTGGACAGGGAATATTACTACGAGCAGTACTTC	CASSIYLDREYYYEQYF
TRBJ2-7	few	TRBV30	TRBD2	TGTGCCTGGGAGGTAGCGGGAGGCTACGAGCAGTACTTC	CAWEVAGGYEQYF
TRBJ2-1	few	TRBV28	TRBD2	TGTGCCAGCAGTTCCCCGGGACTAGCGGGAGGGGGGAATGAGCAGTTCTTC	CASSSPGLAGGGNEQFF
TRBJ1-4	-	TRBV7-9	-	TGTGCCAGCAGCTTAGCTGGGTTCGAAAAACTGTTTTTT	CASSLAGFEKLFF
TRBJ2-7	-	TRBV6-5	-	TGTGCCAGCAGGACCGAACAGGGTCCGGGGGAGCAGTACTTC	CASRTEQGPGEQYF
TRBJ1-4	-	TRBV2	-	TGTGCCAGCAGTTTTGGTGCAGTCTCAACTAATGAAAAACTGTTTTTT	CASSFGAVSTNEKLFF
TRBJ2-1	-	TRBV5-1	TRBD2	TGCGCCAGCAGTTTCGGGAGGGCCCTCATCTATGAGCAGTTCTTC	CASSFGRALIYEQFF
TRBJ1-5	few	TRBV28	-	TGTGCCAGCAGTTTATCCCCGGGACTTGGGGCTCACACTGATCAGCCCCAGCATTTT	CASSLSPGLGAHTDQPQHF
TRBJ1-1	-	TRBV28	-	TGTGCCAGCAGTCTCCGCGATTACACTGAAGCTTTCTTT	CASSLRDYTEAFF
TRBJ2-3	-	TRBV15	-	TGTGCCACCAGCAGAGATGGGTGGCCGTCGGGGGTAGCACATGTGGATACGCAGTATTTT	CATSRDGWPSGVAHVDTQYF
TRBJ1-3	-	TRBV11-2	-	TGTGCCAGCACGGGCACTGGAAACACCATATATTTT	CASTGTGNTIYF
TRBJ2-1	-	TRBV7-9	-	TGTGCCAGCAGCTTGTTAAAATGGGGCACCTACAATGAGCAGTTCTTC	CASSLLKWGTYNEQFF
TRBJ1-2	-	TRBV19	-	TGTGCCAGTAAATACCAGGACGCCGGGGTGGGCTACACCTTC	CASKYQDAGVGYTF
TRBJ2-3	-	TRBV10-1	TRBD2	TGCGCCAGCAGGGACGGGGGACAGGGAAGGACTAGCGGGAGGGTAGATACGCAGTATTTT	CASRDGGQGRTSGRVDTQYF